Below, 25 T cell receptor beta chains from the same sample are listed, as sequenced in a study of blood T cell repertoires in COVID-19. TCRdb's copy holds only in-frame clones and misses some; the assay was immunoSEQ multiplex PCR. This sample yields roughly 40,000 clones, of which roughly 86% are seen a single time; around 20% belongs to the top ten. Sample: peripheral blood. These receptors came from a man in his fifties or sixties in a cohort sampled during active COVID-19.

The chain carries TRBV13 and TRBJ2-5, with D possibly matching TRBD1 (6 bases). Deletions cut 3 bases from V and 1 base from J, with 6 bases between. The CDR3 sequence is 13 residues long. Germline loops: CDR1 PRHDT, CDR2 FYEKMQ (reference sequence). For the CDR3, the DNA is TGTGCCAGCAGCTTGGACAGCCAAGAGACCCAGTACTTC. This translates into CASSLDSQETQYF. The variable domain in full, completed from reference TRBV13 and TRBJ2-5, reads AAGVIQSPRHLIKEKRETATLKCYPIPRHDTVYWYQQGPGQDPQFLISFYEKMQSDKGSIPDRFSAQQFSDYHSELNMSSLELGDSALYFCASSLDSQETQYFGPGTRLLVL.

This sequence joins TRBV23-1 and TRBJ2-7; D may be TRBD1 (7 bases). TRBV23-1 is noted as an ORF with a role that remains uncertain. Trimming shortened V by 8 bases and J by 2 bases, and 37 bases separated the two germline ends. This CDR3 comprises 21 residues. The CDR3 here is CASREGRGRTPPTACAYEQYV. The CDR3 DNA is TGCGCCAGCCGCGAGGGCAGGGGGAGGACCCCACCCACCGCCTGCGCCTACGAGCAGTACGTC.

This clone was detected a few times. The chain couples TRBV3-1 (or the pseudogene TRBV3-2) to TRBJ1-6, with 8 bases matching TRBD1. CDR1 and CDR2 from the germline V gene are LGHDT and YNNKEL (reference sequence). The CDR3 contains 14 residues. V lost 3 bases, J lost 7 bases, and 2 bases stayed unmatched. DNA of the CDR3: TGTGCCAGCAGCCACGACAGGGGCAATTCACCCCTCCACTTT. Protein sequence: CASSHDRGNSPLHF.

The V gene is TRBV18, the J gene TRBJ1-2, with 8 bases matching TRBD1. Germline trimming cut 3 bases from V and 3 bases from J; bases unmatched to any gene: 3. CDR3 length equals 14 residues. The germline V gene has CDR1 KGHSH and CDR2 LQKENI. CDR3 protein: CASSPHRGDYGYTF. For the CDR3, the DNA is TGTGCCAGCTCACCCCACAGGGGGGACTATGGCTACACCTTC.

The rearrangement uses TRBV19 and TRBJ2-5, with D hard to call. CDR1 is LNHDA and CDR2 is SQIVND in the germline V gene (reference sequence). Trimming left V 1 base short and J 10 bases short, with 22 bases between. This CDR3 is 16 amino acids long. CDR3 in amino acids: CASSIGRLDAFMDQYF. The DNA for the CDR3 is TGTGCCAGTAGTATAGGTCGACTGGATGCCTTCATGGACCAGTACTTC.

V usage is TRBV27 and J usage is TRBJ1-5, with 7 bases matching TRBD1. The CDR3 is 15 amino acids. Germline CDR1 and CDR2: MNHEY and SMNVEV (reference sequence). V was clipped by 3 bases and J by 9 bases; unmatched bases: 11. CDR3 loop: CASSFRGRDLWPQHF. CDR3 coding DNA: TGTGCCAGCAGTTTTAGGGGGCGGGACTTATGGCCCCAGCATTTT.

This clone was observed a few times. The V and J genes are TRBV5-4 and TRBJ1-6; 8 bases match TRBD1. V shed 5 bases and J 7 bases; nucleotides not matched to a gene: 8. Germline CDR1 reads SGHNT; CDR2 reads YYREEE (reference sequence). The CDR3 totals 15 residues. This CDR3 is CASRFIGTGNSPLHF. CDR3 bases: TGTGCCAGCAGGTTCATTGGGACAGGCAATTCACCCCTCCACTTT.

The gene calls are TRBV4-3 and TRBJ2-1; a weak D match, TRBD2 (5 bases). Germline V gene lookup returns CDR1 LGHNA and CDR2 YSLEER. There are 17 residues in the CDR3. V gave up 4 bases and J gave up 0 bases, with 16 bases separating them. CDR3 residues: CASSLSRTTSSYNEQFF. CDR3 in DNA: TGCGCCAGCAGCCTGAGCAGAACAACTAGCTCCTACAATGAGCAGTTCTTC.

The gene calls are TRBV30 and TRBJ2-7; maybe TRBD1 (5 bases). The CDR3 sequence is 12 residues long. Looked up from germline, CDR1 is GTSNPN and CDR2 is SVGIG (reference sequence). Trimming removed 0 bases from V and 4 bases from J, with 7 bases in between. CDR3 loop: CAWSVQGYEQYF. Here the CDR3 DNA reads TGTGCCTGGAGTGTGCAGGGTTACGAGCAGTACTTC.

CDR3 residues: CAWSLAGGPLGTQYF. CDR3 DNA sequence: TGTGCCTGGAGTTTAGCGGGGGGGCCTCTAGGGACCCAGTACTTC. V gene TRBV30 combines with J gene TRBJ2-5, with TRBD2 identical over 11 bases. The CDR3 covers 15 residues. The ends lost 2 bases at V and 7 bases at J; junction bases unmatched: 9. Germline CDR1 reads GTSNPN; CDR2 reads SVGIG (reference sequence).

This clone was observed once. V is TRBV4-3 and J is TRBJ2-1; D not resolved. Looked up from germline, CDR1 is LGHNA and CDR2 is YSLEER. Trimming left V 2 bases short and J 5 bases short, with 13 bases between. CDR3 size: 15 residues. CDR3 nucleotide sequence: TGCGCCAGCAGCCAATTATCCGGGTACCACAATGAGCAGTTCTTC. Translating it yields CASSQLSGYHNEQFF.

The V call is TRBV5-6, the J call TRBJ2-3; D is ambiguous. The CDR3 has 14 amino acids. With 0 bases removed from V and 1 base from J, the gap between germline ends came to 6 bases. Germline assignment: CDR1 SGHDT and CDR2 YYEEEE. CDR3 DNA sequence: TGTGCCAGCAGCTTGGCCCAGGGCACAGATACGCAGTATTTT. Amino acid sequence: CASSLAQGTDTQYF. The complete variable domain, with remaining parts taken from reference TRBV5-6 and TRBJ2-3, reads DAGVTQSPTHLIKTRGQQVTLRCSPKSGHDTVSWYQQALGQGPQFIFQYYEEEERQRGNFPDRFSGHQFPNYSSELNVNALLLGDSALYLCASSLAQGTDTQYFGPGTRLTVL.

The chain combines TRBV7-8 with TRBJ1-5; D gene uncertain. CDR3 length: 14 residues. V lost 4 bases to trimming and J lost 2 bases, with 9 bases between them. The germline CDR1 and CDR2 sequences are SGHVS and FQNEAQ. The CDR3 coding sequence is TGTGCCAGCAGCTACTCCGGGGGCAATCAGCCCCAGCATTTT. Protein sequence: CASSYSGGNQPQHF.

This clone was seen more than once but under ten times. CDR3 loop: CASSLNPSEGGNTIYF. CDR3 coding DNA: TGTGCCAGCAGCTTGAATCCTTCGGAGGGCGGAAACACCATATATTTT. V usage is TRBV7-6 and J usage is TRBJ1-3, with D hard to call. The CDR3 totals 16 residues. Germline-derived CDR1 and CDR2 are SGHVS and FNYEAQ. The V gene lost 3 bases and the J gene lost 4 bases, with 16 bases spanning the gap.

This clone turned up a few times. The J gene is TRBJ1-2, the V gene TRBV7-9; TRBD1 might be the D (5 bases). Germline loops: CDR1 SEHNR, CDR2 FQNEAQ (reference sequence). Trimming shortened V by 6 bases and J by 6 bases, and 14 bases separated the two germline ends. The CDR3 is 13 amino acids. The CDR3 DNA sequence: TGTGCCAGCAGTCCCGACAGTCAGGATGGCTACACCTTC. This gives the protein CASSPDSQDGYTF.

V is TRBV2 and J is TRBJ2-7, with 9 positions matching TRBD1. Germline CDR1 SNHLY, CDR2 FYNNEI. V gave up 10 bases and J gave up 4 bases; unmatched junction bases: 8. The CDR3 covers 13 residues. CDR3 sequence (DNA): TGTGCCACCACCGGGACAGGGTGGTACGAGCAGTACTTC. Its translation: CATTGTGWYEQYF.

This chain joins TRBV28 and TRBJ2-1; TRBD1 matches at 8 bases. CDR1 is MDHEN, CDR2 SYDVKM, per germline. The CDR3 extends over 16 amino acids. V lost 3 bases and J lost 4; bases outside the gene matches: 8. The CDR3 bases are TGTGCCAGCAGTTTGCCAGGACAGGGACGGTACAATGAGCAGTTCTTC. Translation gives CASSLPGQGRYNEQFF.

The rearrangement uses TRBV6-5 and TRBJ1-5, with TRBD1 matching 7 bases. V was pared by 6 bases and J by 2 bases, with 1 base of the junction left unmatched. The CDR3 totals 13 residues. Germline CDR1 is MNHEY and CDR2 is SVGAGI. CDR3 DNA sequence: TGTGCCAGCAGGGGGACAGGCAATCAGCCCCAGCATTTT. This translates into CASRGTGNQPQHF.

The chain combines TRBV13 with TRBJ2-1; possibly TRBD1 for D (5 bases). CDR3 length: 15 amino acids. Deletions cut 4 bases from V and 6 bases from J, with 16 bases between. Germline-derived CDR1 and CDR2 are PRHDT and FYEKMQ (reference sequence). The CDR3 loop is CASSSPGPGANEQFF. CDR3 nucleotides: TGTGCCAGCAGCTCCCCGGGTCCTGGGGCCAATGAGCAGTTCTTC.

CDR3 coding DNA: TGTGCCAGCAGCTTGTGGAGGGAGGACACCGGGGAGCTGTTTTTT. It yields the protein CASSLWREDTGELFF. The V and J genes are TRBV5-4 and TRBJ2-2, with D tentatively TRBD2 (6 bases). The CDR3 sequence is 15 residues long. Trimming shortened V by 1 base and J by 3 bases, and 10 bases separated the two germline ends. Germline CDR1 reads SGHNT; CDR2 reads YYREEE (reference sequence). Variable domain in full (rest from reference TRBV5-4 and TRBJ2-2): ETGVTQSPTHLIKTRGQQVTLRCSSQSGHNTVSWYQQALGQGPQFIFQYYREEENGRGNFPPRFSGLQFPNYSSELNVNALELDDSALYLCASSLWREDTGELFFGEGSRLTVL.

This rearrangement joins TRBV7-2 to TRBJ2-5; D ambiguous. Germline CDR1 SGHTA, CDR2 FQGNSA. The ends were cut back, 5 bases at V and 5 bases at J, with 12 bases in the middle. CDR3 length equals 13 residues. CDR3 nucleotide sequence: TGTGCCAGCAGCCCAAGAGCCGGGGAGACCCAGTACTTC. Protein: CASSPRAGETQYF.

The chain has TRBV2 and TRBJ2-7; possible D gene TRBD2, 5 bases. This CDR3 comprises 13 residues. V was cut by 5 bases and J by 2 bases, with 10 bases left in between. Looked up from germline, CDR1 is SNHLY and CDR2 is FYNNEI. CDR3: CASSRGVTYEQYF. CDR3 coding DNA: TGTGCCAGCAGTCGGGGAGTGACCTACGAGCAGTACTTC.

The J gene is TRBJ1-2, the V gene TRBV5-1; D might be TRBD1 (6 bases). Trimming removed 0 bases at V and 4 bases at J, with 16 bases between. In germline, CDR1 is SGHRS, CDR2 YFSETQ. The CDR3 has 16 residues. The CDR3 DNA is TGCGCCAGCAGCTTGGCGCCCCAAGGACAGACCTATGGCTACACCTTC. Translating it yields CASSLAPQGQTYGYTF.

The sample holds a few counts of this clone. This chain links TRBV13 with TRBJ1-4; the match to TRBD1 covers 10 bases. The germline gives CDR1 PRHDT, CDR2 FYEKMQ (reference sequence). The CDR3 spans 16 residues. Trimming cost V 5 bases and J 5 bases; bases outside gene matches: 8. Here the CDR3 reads CASSETGTGVNEKLFF. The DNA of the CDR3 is TGTGCCAGCAGCGAAACCGGGACAGGGGTAAATGAAAAACTGTTTTTT. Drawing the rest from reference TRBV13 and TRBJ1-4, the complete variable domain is AAGVIQSPRHLIKEKRETATLKCYPIPRHDTVYWYQQGPGQDPQFLISFYEKMQSDKGSIPDRFSAQQFSDYHSELNMSSLELGDSALYFCASSETGTGVNEKLFFGSGTQLSVL.

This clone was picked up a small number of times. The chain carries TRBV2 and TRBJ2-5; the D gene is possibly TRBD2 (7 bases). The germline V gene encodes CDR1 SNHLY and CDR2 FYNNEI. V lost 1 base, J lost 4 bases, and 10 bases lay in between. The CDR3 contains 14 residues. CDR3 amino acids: CASSEGRGPETQYF. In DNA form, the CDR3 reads TGTGCCAGCAGTGAAGGGCGGGGGCCAGAGACCCAGTACTTC.